Following are 19 T cell receptor beta chains from one sample sequenced in a study of cytomegalovirus exposure and HLA in healthy donors. PCR amplification relied on 60 Vbeta primers (plus 13 Jbeta primers). Only in-frame clones appear in the TCRdb table, and some are missing; sequencing was by immunoSEQ multiplex PCR. The sample includes around 150,000 clones, roughly 79% of them seen just once. Sequenced sample: PBMCs. Receptors originate from a man between 50 and 59 years old in good health and CMV-seropositive.

The CDR3 DNA reads TGTGCCAGCAGACCGGGACTTAATACGCAGTATTTT. Its protein is CASRPGLNTQYF. V and J are TRBV6-5 and TRBJ2-3, with D perhaps matching TRBD2 (6 bases). This CDR3 is 12 amino acids long. Germline V CDR1 and CDR2: MNHEY, SVGAGI. Trimming removed 6 bases from V and 7 bases from J, with 11 bases in between.

In this sample, this clone turned up a few times. V gene TRBV5-8 combines with J gene TRBJ2-7; 12 bases map to TRBD2. This CDR3 is built from 16 residues. Germline-derived CDR1 and CDR2 are SGHTS and YDEGEE. V shed 4 bases, J shed 7 bases, and the junction held 12 bases outside the gene matches. The CDR3 protein is CASSLGLAGPLEEQYF. The CDR3 DNA follows: TGTGCCAGCAGCCTCGGACTAGCGGGACCTTTAGAGGAGCAGTACTTC.

This chain connects TRBV7-2 to TRBJ2-5; D not certain. Germline CDR1 SGHTA, CDR2 FQGNSA. Trimming left V 3 bases short and J 5 bases short, with 13 bases between. The CDR3 sequence is 14 residues long. In DNA, the CDR3 is TGTGCCAGCAGCTTCAACTACCTCGGGGAGACCCAGTACTTC. It yields the protein CASSFNYLGETQYF.

This rearrangement joins TRBV11-2 to TRBJ2-7; possibly TRBD1 for D (6 bases). Germline CDR1 and CDR2: SGHAT and FQNNGV. V shed 6 bases and J shed 5 bases, with 20 bases lying between them. The CDR3 has 15 amino acids. The CDR3: CASRPAGRGKNEQYF. CDR3 bases: TGTGCCAGCAGGCCTGCTGGCAGGGGAAAGAACGAGCAGTACTTC.

The chain uses TRBV6-5 and TRBJ2-5; 7 bases map to TRBD1. CDR3 length: 15 amino acids. V was clipped by 6 bases and J by 5 bases; unmatched bases: 12. Germline V lookup: CDR1 MNHEY, CDR2 SVGAGI. The CDR3 DNA follows: TGTGCCAGCAGCCAAGCACAGCGCAGGGGGGAGACCCAGTACTTC. Its protein product is CASSQAQRRGETQYF.

The chain couples TRBV4-3 to TRBJ1-2; D gene uncertain. The ends were cut back, 4 bases at V and 4 bases at J, with 13 bases in the middle. CDR3 length equals 14 residues. Looked up from germline, CDR1 is LGHNA and CDR2 is YSLEER. Here the CDR3 reads CASSPTRQTYGYTF. The DNA for the CDR3 is TGCGCCAGCAGCCCGACCCGACAAACCTATGGCTACACCTTC.

The rearrangement links TRBV6-5 to TRBJ1-1; 8 nucleotides line up with TRBD1. This CDR3 is 12 amino acids long. With V trimmed by 6 bases and J by 7 bases, 4 bases remained unmatched. The germline CDR1 and CDR2 sequences are MNHEY and SVGAGI. The CDR3 region is CASRRTGFEAFF. The CDR3 DNA follows: TGTGCCAGCAGACGGACAGGGTTTGAAGCTTTCTTT.

The chain employs TRBV29-1 and TRBJ2-2, with 8 positions matching TRBD1. Unmatched junction bases numbered 7, after V lost 6 bases and J lost 1 base. Germline CDR1 reads SQVTM; CDR2 reads ANQGSEA. The CDR3 contains 15 residues. As DNA, the CDR3 is TGCAGCGTGGACGTGACAGGGGTGAACACCGGGGAGCTGTTTTTT. It specifies CSVDVTGVNTGELFF.

V and J are TRBV5-1 and TRBJ1-3, with TRBD1 identical over 10 bases. There are 16 residues in the CDR3. The germline V gene encodes CDR1 SGHRS and CDR2 YFSETQ. V was clipped by 6 bases and J by 0 bases; unmatched bases: 6. The CDR3 DNA follows: TGCGCCAGCACGCGGGACAGGGGATTCTCTGGAAACACCATATATTTT. It specifies CASTRDRGFSGNTIYF.

This chain joins TRBV6-1 and TRBJ2-7; 7 bases agree with TRBD2. This CDR3 spans 14 amino acids. The ends lost 4 bases at V and 1 base at J; junction bases unmatched: 4. Per germline, CDR1 MNHNS and CDR2 SASEGT. The chain's CDR3 is CASSAGRGSYEQYV. CDR3 DNA: TGTGCCAGCAGTGCGGGGAGGGGTTCCTACGAGCAGTACGTC.

This rearrangement joins TRBV5-1 to TRBJ2-1; 9 nucleotides agree with TRBD1. CDR3 length: 15 amino acids. Germline V CDR1 and CDR2: SGHRS, YFSETQ. V shed 7 bases and J 6 bases; nucleotides not matched to a gene: 11. The CDR3 DNA reads as TGCGCCAGCGTAAGGAGGACAGGGGCTGGCAATGAGCAGTTCTTC. Translation gives CASVRRTGAGNEQFF.

In its sample, this clone was seen a few times. J is TRBJ1-2 and V is TRBV25-1; 9 nucleotides align to TRBD1. The CDR3 has 17 residues. Germline values: CDR1 MGHDK, CDR2 SYGVNS. Germline trimming cut 3 bases from V and 0 bases from J; bases unmatched to any gene: 8. The CDR3 protein is CASSENRGQGANYGYTF. CDR3 sequence (DNA): TGTGCCAGCAGTGAGAACAGGGGGCAGGGAGCTAACTATGGCTACACCTTC.

This rearrangement joins TRBV28 to TRBJ2-7; TRBD1 matches 7 bases. V was pared by 4 bases and J by 5 bases, with 14 bases of the junction left unmatched. In germline, CDR1 is MDHEN, CDR2 SYDVKM. The CDR3 totals 16 residues. The CDR3 DNA follows: TGTGCCAGCAGTTCTCCATCGACAGGGCGTCGCAACGAGCAGTACTTC. Translated: CASSSPSTGRRNEQYF.

In this sample, this clone turned up a few times. This chain joins TRBV2 and TRBJ2-7; 11 bases match TRBD2. Unmatched junction bases numbered 1, after V lost 2 bases and J lost 1 base. CDR3 size: 15 residues. Germline values: CDR1 SNHLY, CDR2 FYNNEI. The CDR3 here is CASSETSGGSYEQYV. The CDR3 DNA sequence: TGTGCCAGCAGTGAAACTAGCGGGGGTTCCTACGAGCAGTACGTC.

The chain joins TRBV19 to TRBJ2-6, with 11 nucleotides matching TRBD1. This CDR3 region has 16 residues. Per the germline V gene, CDR1 is LNHDA and CDR2 is SQIVND (reference sequence). The J segment lost 2 bases and the V segment lost 10 bases, leaving 7 bases of the junction unmatched. CDR3 region: CATIGGQGAGANVLTF. Written as DNA, the CDR3 is TGTGCCACCATTGGGGGACAGGGGGCTGGGGCCAACGTCCTGACTTTC.

The chain couples TRBV11-3 to TRBJ1-3; D possibly corresponds to TRBD1 (6 bases). Germline CDR1 SGHNT, CDR2 YENEEA. The CDR3 consists of 15 residues. Trimming pared 5 bases from V and 0 bases from J, leaving 11 bases between. The chain's CDR3 is CASSGGLLSGNTIYF. In nucleotides, the CDR3 is TGTGCCAGCAGCGGGGGCCTCCTCTCTGGAAACACCATATATTTT.

The sample holds one count of this clone. The chain couples TRBV5-1 to TRBJ1-1; D ambiguous. The CDR3 extends over 11 amino acids. V was shortened by 3 bases and J by 8 bases, with 8 bases between the two germline ends. Germline V CDR1 and CDR2: SGHRS, YFSETQ. CDR3 loop: CASSWAGEAFF. The CDR3 coding sequence is TGCGCCAGCAGCTGGGCGGGGGAAGCTTTCTTT.

The gene calls are TRBV2 and TRBJ2-5; D is ambiguous. CDR3 length: 11 residues. Germline CDR1 SNHLY, CDR2 FYNNEI. The V gene lost 4 bases and the J gene lost 2 bases, with 2 bases spanning the gap. The CDR3: CASSVQETQYF. In nucleotides, the CDR3 is TGTGCCAGCAGTGTACAAGAGACCCAGTACTTC.

The J gene is TRBJ1-1, the V gene TRBV19; D call uncertain. The germline V gene has CDR1 LNHDA and CDR2 SQIVND (reference sequence). V was clipped by 7 bases and J by 1 base, with 4 bases between them. The CDR3 is made up of 11 amino acids. CDR3 bases: TGTGCCAGTACCTGGAACACTGAAGCTTTCTTT. Translating it yields CASTWNTEAFF.